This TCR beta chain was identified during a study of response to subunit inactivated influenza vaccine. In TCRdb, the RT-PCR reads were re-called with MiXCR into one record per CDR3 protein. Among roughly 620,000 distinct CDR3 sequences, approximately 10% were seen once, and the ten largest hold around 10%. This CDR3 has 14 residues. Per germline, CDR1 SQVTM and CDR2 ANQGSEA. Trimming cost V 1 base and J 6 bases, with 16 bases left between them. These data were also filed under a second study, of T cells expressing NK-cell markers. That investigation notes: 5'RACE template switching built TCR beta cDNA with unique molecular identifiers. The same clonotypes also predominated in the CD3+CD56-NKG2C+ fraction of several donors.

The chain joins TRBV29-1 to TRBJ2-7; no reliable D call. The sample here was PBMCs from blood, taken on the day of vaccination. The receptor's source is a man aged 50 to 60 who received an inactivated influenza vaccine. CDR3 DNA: TGCAGCGTTGAAGTCGGTGGGGAAGTTGGCGAGCAGTACTTC. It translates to CSVEVGGEVGEQYF.